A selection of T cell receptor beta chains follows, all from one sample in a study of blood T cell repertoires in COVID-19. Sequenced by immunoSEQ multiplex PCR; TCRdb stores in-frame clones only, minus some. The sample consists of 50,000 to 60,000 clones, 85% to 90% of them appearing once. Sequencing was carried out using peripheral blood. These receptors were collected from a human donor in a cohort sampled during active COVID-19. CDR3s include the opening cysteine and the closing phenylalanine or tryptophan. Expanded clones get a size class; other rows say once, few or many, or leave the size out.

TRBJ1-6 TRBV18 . CASSQDRDNSPLHF
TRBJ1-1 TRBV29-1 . CSVTGTGWNTEAFF
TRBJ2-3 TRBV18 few CASSPPRTGGADTQYF
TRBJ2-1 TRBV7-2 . CASSLGGGAGGVNEQFF
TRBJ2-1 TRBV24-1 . CATSDPGLAGGSYNEQFF
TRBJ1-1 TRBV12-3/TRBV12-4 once CASSLQATTEAFF
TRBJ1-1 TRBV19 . CASSQAGMNTEAFF
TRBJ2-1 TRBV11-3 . CASSPRGDSGNNEQFF
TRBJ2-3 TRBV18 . CASSLGGTDTQYF
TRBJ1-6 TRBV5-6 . CASSFRGTGHNSPLHF
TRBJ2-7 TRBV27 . CASSPQGIYEQYF
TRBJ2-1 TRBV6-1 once CASSDLGEGLREQFF
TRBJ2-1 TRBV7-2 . CASSLVSAGQYNEQFF
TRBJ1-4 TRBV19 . CASSPTGVTNEKLFF
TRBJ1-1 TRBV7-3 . CASSSPGQGRLNTEAFF
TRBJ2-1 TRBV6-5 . CASSDRGRGEQFF
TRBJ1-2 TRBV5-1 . CASSPGGGANYGYTF
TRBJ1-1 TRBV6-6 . CATSQGRNTEAFF
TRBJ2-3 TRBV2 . CASSTTRTRTDTQYF
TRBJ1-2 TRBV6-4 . CASSPGQRNYGYTF
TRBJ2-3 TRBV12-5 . CASGDTSTDTQYF
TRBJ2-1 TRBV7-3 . CASSLTAGVRNEQFF
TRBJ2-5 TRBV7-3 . CASSVRVEETQYF
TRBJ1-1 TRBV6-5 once CASRTTGGRTEAFF
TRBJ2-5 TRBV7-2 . CASSLAQGSGSRETQYF
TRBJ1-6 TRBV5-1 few CASSSDGQRNSPLHF
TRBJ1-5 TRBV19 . CASSIDRSRGQPQHF
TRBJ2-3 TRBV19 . CASRRSGSADTQYF
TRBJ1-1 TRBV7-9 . CASSLRQGATTEAFF
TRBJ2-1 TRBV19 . CASKFAAYSYNEQFF
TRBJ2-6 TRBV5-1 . CASSPTGSGANVLTF
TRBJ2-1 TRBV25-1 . CASSDYRVSEQFF
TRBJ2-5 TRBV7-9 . CASSLVRETQYF
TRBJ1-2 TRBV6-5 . CASTLRGGEYGYTF
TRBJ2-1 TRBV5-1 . CASSDARSSEQFF
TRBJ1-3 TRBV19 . CASSNPIGGASGNTIYF
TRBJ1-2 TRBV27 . CASSPVTGTGSRGYTF
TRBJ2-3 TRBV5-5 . CASRGREGVDTQYF
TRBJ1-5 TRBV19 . CASSLTGTGDRGNQPQHF
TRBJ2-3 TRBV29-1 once CSVELGESTDTQYF